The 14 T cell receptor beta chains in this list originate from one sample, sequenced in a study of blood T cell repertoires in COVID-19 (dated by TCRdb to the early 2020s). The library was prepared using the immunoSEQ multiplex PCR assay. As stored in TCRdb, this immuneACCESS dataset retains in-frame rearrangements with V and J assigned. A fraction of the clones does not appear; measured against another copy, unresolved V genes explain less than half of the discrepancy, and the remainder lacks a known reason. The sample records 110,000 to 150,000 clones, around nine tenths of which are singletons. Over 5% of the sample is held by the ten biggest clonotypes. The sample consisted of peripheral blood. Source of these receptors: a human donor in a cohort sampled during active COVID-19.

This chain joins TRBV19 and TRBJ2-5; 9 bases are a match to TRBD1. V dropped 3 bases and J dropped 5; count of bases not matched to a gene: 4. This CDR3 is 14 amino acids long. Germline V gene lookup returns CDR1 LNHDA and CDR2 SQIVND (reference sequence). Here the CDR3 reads CASSITGTGETQYF. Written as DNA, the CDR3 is TGTGCCAGTAGTATCACAGGGACAGGGGAGACCCAGTACTTC.

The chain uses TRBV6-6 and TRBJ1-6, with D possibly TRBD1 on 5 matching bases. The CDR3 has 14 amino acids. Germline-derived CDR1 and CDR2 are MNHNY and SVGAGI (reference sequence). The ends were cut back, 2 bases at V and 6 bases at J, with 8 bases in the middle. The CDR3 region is CASSYTRVNSPLHF. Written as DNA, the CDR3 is TGTGCCAGCAGTTACACCAGGGTTAATTCACCCCTCCACTTT.

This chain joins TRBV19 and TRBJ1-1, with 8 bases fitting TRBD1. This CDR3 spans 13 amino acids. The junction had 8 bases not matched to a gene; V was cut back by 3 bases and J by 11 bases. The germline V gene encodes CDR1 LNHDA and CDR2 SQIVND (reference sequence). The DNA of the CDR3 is TGTGCCAGTAGTATCAACAGGGGGATAGGGGCTTTCTTT. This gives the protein CASSINRGIGAFF.

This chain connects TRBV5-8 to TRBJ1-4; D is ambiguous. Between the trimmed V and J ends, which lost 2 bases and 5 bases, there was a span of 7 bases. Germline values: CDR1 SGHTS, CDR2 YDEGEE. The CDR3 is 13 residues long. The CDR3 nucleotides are TGTGCCAGCAGCTTTTCCCCGAATGAAAAACTGTTTTTT. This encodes CASSFSPNEKLFF.

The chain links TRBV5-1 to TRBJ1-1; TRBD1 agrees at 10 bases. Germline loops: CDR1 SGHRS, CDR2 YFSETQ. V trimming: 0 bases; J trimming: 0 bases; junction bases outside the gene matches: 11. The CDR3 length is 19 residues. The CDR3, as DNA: TGCGCCAGCAGCTTGGGGACAGGGGGGACTAGGGCCATGAACACTGAAGCTTTCTTT. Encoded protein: CASSLGTGGTRAMNTEAFF.

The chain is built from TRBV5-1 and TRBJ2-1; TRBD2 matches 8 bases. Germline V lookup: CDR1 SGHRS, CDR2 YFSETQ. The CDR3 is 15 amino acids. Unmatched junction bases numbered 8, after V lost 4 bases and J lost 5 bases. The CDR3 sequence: CASSPTGLDNNEQFF. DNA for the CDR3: TGCGCCAGCAGCCCTACGGGACTAGATAACAATGAGCAGTTCTTC.

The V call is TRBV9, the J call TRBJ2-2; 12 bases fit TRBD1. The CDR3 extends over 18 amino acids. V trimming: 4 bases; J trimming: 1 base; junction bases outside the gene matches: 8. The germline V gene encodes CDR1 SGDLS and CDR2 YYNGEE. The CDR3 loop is CASSIGGTGGGNTGELFF. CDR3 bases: TGTGCCAGCAGCATAGGAGGGACAGGGGGCGGGAACACCGGGGAGCTGTTTTTT.

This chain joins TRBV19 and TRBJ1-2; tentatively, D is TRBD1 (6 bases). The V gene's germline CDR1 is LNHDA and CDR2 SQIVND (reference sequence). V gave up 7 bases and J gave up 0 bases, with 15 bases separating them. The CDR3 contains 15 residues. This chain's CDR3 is CASMPTGRPNYGYTF. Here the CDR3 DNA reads TGTGCCAGTATGCCGACAGGCCGACCTAACTATGGCTACACCTTC.

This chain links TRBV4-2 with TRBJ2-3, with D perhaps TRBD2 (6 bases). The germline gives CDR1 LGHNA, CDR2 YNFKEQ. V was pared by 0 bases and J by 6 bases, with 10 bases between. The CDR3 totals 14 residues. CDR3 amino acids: CASSQEGGGDTQYF. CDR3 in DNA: TGTGCCAGCAGCCAAGAGGGGGGAGGCGATACGCAGTATTTT.

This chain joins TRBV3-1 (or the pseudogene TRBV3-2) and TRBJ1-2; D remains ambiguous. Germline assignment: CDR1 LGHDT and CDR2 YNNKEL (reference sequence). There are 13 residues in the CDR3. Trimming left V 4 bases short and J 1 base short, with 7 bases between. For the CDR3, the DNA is TGTGCCAGCAGCCCGGGAGTTAACTATGGCTACACCTTC. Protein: CASSPGVNYGYTF.

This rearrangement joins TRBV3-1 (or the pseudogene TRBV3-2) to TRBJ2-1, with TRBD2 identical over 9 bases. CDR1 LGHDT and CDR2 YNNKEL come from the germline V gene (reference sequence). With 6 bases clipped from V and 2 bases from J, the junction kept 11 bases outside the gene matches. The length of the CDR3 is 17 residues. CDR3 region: CASSHSGLAGTYNEQFF. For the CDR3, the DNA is TGTGCCAGCAGTCACTCCGGTCTAGCGGGAACCTACAATGAGCAGTTCTTC.

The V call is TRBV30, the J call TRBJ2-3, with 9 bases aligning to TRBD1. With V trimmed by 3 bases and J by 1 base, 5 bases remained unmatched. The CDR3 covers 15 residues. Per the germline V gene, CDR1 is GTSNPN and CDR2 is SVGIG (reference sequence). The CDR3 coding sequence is TGTGCCTGGAGCCCTACAGGGGGCGGCACAGATACGCAGTATTTT. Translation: CAWSPTGGGTDTQYF.

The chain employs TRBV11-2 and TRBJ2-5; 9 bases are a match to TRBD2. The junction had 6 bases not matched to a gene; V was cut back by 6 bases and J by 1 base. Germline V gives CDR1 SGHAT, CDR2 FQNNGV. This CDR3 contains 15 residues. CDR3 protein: CASSRGLAAQETQYF. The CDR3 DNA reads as TGTGCCAGCAGTCGGGGACTAGCTGCCCAAGAGACCCAGTACTTC.

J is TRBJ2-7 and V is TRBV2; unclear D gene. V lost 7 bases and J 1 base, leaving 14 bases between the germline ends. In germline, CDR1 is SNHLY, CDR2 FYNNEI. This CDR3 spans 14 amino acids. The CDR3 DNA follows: TGTGCCAGCACCATTTCACAGATTTCCTACGAGCAGTACTTC. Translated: CASTISQISYEQYF.